This T cell receptor beta chain emerged from a study of cytomegalovirus exposure and HLA in healthy donors. The PCR was carried out with 60 Vbeta primers and 13 Jbeta primers. Repertoires were generated with immunoSEQ multiplex PCR, while TCRdb's copy carries only in-frame clones and drops some. The data contain approximately 69,000 clones, 60% to 80% of them seen just once; the ten biggest clones take up 22%. V was pared by 4 bases and J by 10 bases, with 13 bases of the junction left unmatched. Germline CDR1 KGHSH, CDR2 LQKENI. This CDR3 is built from 15 residues. This TCR derives from a woman aged 25 to 39 in good health and CMV-seropositive. V usage is TRBV18 and J usage is TRBJ2-5; 9 bases match TRBD1. What was sequenced was PBMCs. The CDR3 DNA reads TGTGCCAGCTCACTACGGACAGGGGAGCAAGAGGGCCAGTACTTC. It is translated as CASSLRTGEQEGQYF.